Each of the 32 T cell receptor beta chains below was sequenced from the same sample in a study of blood T cell repertoires in COVID-19. Repertoires were generated with immunoSEQ multiplex PCR, while TCRdb's copy carries only in-frame clones and drops some. The top ten clones hold approximately 13% of a sample with 85,000 to 110,000 clones, 84% of them seen once. Input material: peripheral blood. These receptors were taken from a human donor in a cohort sampled during active or convalescent COVID-19.

This clone showed up just once. The rearrangement links TRBV30 to TRBJ2-2; the match to TRBD1 covers 12 bases. Germline V gives CDR1 GTSNPN, CDR2 SVGIG (reference sequence). This CDR3 comprises 14 residues. The ends lost 4 bases at V and 6 bases at J; junction bases unmatched: 3. The CDR3 bases are TGTGCCTGGACGAGGGACAGGGGGCCCGGGGAGCTGTTTTTT. Protein product: CAWTRDRGPGELFF.

This sequence joins TRBV3-1 (or the pseudogene TRBV3-2) and TRBJ2-7, with D possibly matching TRBD1 (5 bases). V lost 1 base to trimming and J lost 7 bases, with 8 bases between them. The CDR3 length is 12 residues. Per the germline V gene, CDR1 is LGHDT and CDR2 is YNNKEL (reference sequence). The CDR3 DNA reads as TGTGCCAGCAGCCAAGGGGGCTGGGAGCAGTACTTC. This encodes CASSQGGWEQYF.

This clone was seen repeatedly, ten times or more. This chain links TRBV4-3 with TRBJ2-1; D is uncertain. The V end lost 0 bases, the J end lost 2 bases, and 11 bases lay between the germline ends. This CDR3 is built from 16 residues. Germline V gives CDR1 LGHNA, CDR2 YSLEER. CDR3 amino acids: CASSQDFFQTYNEQFF. The CDR3 DNA reads TGCGCCAGCAGCCAAGATTTCTTCCAGACCTACAATGAGCAGTTCTTC.

In its sample, this clone was seen a few times. The chain is built from TRBV27 and TRBJ1-2; 7 bases line up with TRBD1. Trimming at V came to 8 bases and at J to 2 bases, leaving 8 bases not matched to a gene. This CDR3 is 14 amino acids long. Germline assignment: CDR1 MNHEY and CDR2 SMNVEV (reference sequence). The CDR3 bases are TGTGCCAGCCGCTCCGGGACAGCCAACTATGGCTACACCTTC. This codes for CASRSGTANYGYTF.

The chain links TRBV7-8 to TRBJ2-2; perhaps TRBD1 as D (6 bases). V lost 5 bases to trimming and J lost 2 bases, with 12 bases between them. The CDR3 is 15 residues long. Germline V gives CDR1 SGHVS, CDR2 FQNEAQ. For the CDR3, the DNA is TGTGCCAGCAGCCCCCGGGACAAAAACACCGGGGAGCTGTTTTTT. Protein sequence: CASSPRDKNTGELFF.

The chain carries TRBV2 and TRBJ1-2; TRBD1 is a possible D gene (5 bases). The CDR3 has 13 residues. Per the germline V gene, CDR1 is SNHLY and CDR2 is FYNNEI. Trimming took 6 bases from V and 4 from J, leaving 12 bases between them. CDR3 bases: TGTGCCAGCAGACGCGACAGAAGCTATGGCTACACCTTC. This codes for CASRRDRSYGYTF.

This chain uses TRBV9 with TRBJ1-4; D unclear. V shed 0 bases and J shed 4 bases, with 16 bases lying between them. The CDR3 loop spans 17 amino acids. From germline, CDR1 is SGDLS and CDR2 YYNGEE. CDR3 amino acids: CASSVGPGGLSNEKLFF. CDR3 nucleotides: TGTGCCAGCAGCGTAGGACCCGGAGGGCTAAGTAATGAAAAACTGTTTTTT.

The chain carries TRBV4-1 and TRBJ1-5; a possible D gene is TRBD1 (6 bases). Trimming stripped 4 bases from V and 6 bases from J, with 22 bases between. The CDR3 totals 17 residues. Germline lookup yields CDR1 MGHRA and CDR2 YSYEKL. Here the CDR3 DNA reads TGCGCCAGCAGCCTAAGAGCAAATACAGGGACGCCTCAGCCCCAGCATTTT. It yields the protein CASSLRANTGTPQPQHF.

The gene calls are TRBV28 and TRBJ1-5, with D maybe TRBD1 (6 bases). CDR1 is MDHEN, CDR2 SYDVKM, per germline. This CDR3 spans 12 amino acids. The V and J ends lost 7 bases and 11 bases respectively, with 15 bases between them. The CDR3 loop reads CASKGGGRAQHF. The CDR3 coding sequence is TGTGCCAGCAAAGGGGGGGGACGTGCCCAGCATTTT.

This chain connects TRBV6-5 to TRBJ1-5, with D perhaps TRBD1 (6 bases). Trimming pared 7 bases from V and 3 bases from J, leaving 10 bases between. Germline V lookup: CDR1 MNHEY, CDR2 SVGAGI. CDR3 size: 13 residues. The CDR3 loop reads CASKGQYNQPQHF. The CDR3 region has the DNA TGTGCCAGCAAAGGACAGTACAATCAGCCCCAGCATTTT.

This sequence joins TRBV14 and TRBJ1-3; D is perhaps TRBD1 (6 bases). CDR1 and CDR2 (germline): SGHDN, FVKESK. CDR3 length: 15 amino acids. Trimming removed 4 bases at V and 3 bases at J, with 13 bases between. This chain's CDR3 is CASSRLTGYGNTIYF. DNA for the CDR3: TGTGCCAGCAGCCGATTGACAGGATATGGAAACACCATATATTTT. The full variable domain, completed using reference TRBV14 and TRBJ1-3, is EAGVTQFPSHSVIEKGQTVTLRCDPISGHDNLYWYRRVMGKEIKFLLHFVKESKQDESGMPNNRFLAERTGGTYSTLKVQPAELEDSGVYFCASSRLTGYGNTIYFGEGSWLTVV.

This chain connects TRBV7-9 to TRBJ1-2, with 8 bases that match TRBD1. The V gene end was trimmed by 6 bases and the J gene end by 4 bases; junction bases not matched to a gene: 13. This CDR3 has 16 amino acids. Germline V gene lookup returns CDR1 SEHNR and CDR2 FQNEAQ (reference sequence). The CDR3 coding sequence is TGTGCCAGCAGTCTACTACAGGGGGGAAGGGGCTATGGCTACACCTTC. It translates to CASSLLQGGRGYGYTF.

This chain connects TRBV7-8 to TRBJ1-5; tentative D call: TRBD1 (6 bases). Germline assignment: CDR1 SGHVS and CDR2 FQNEAQ. The length of the CDR3 is 16 residues. Trimming removed 5 bases at V and 5 bases at J, with 19 bases between. The CDR3 DNA reads TGTGCCAGCAGCCCCCCCAGTGGGGGCCCTGATCAGCCCCAGCATTTT. Residues: CASSPPSGGPDQPQHF. The full variable domain, with the rest looked up from reference TRBV7-8 and TRBJ1-5, is GAGVSQSPRYKVAKRGQDVALRCDPISGHVSLFWYQQALGQGPEFLTYFQNEAQLDKSGLPSDRFFAERPEGSVSTLKIQRTQQEDSAVYLCASSPPSGGPDQPQHFGDGTRLSIL.

CDR3 in amino acids: CASSLVAGFWNEQFF. The CDR3 DNA sequence: TGTGCCAGCAGCTTGGTAGCGGGGTTTTGGAATGAGCAGTTCTTC. The V gene is TRBV7-3, the J gene TRBJ2-1, with 8 bases matching TRBD2. Germline CDR1 and CDR2: SGHTA and FQGTGA. The trim removed 3 bases at V and 7 bases at J, leaving 8 bases unmatched. There are 15 residues in the CDR3.

The chain couples TRBV29-1 to TRBJ2-3; 9 nucleotides agree with TRBD2. CDR3 size: 16 residues. The V segment lost 2 bases and the J segment 1 base; nucleotides outside the gene matches: 7. CDR1 SQVTM and CDR2 ANQGSEA come from the germline V gene. The DNA of the CDR3 is TGCAGCGTTGAAAGGGGAAGCGGGGGGCGCACAGATACGCAGTATTTT. Its translation: CSVERGSGGRTDTQYF.

The table lists this clone with a few counts. The chain has TRBV7-3 and TRBJ2-3; TRBD1 might be the D (5 bases). The CDR3 is 16 amino acids. V dropped 5 bases and J dropped 0 bases, with 15 bases sitting between them. CDR1 SGHTA and CDR2 FQGTGA come from the germline V gene. CDR3 DNA: TGTGCCAGCAGCCCTGGGGCCTCAACTAGCACAGATACGCAGTATTTT. This translates into CASSPGASTSTDTQYF.

The J gene is TRBJ2-7, the V gene TRBV5-1, with a weak D call TRBD1 (6 bases). The CDR3 extends over 14 amino acids. Trimming stripped 1 base from V and 3 bases from J, with 11 bases between. Germline CDR1 and CDR2: SGHRS and YFSETQ. This CDR3 reads CASSLQPGHYEQYF. Here the CDR3 DNA reads TGCGCCAGCAGCTTGCAGCCGGGACACTACGAGCAGTACTTC. Full variable domain (missing parts from reference TRBV5-1 and TRBJ2-7): KAGVTQTPRYLIKTRGQQVTLSCSPISGHRSVSWYQQTPGQGLQFLFEYFSETQRNKGNFPGRFSGRQFSNSRSEMNVSTLELGDSALYLCASSLQPGHYEQYFGPGTRLTVT.

This chain links TRBV29-1 with TRBJ2-3; 9 nucleotides match TRBD1. Germline V gene data show CDR1 as SQVTM and CDR2 as ANQGSEA. This CDR3 contains 13 residues. The junction had 5 bases not matched to a gene; V was cut back by 7 bases and J by 3 bases. The CDR3 spells CSAFGQGTDTQYF. DNA of the CDR3: TGCAGCGCATTCGGACAGGGGACAGATACGCAGTATTTT.

For the CDR3, the DNA is TGTGCCAGCAGCTCGACAGGGGGAAGCACTGAAGCTTTCTTT. This sequence encodes CASSSTGGSTEAFF. V is TRBV2 and J is TRBJ1-1, with 9 positions matching TRBD1. CDR3 length: 14 residues. The junction had 6 bases not matched to a gene; V was cut back by 6 bases and J by 4 bases. Germline CDR1 and CDR2: SNHLY and FYNNEI.

The chain employs TRBV6-6 and TRBJ1-4; tentatively, D is TRBD1 (6 bases). The V gene lost 7 bases and the J gene lost 3 bases, with 15 bases spanning the gap. In germline, CDR1 is MNHNY, CDR2 SVGAGI (reference sequence). The length of the CDR3 is 15 residues. The CDR3 is CASNPTRGSNEKLFF. The CDR3 nucleotides are TGTGCCAGCAATCCCACCAGGGGCTCTAATGAAAAACTGTTTTTT.

DNA for the CDR3: TGCGCCAGCAGCACGGAACCGGGAGGGTACAATGAGCAGTTCTTC. This translates into CASSTEPGGYNEQFF. This chain joins TRBV5-1 and TRBJ2-1, with 8 bases that match TRBD2. The length of the CDR3 is 15 residues. The V and J ends lost 4 bases and 4 bases, in that order; junction bases with no gene match: 7. Germline V gives CDR1 SGHRS, CDR2 YFSETQ.

The chain couples TRBV11-2 to TRBJ2-5; the match to TRBD1 covers 8 bases. Germline values: CDR1 SGHAT, CDR2 FQNNGV. The CDR3 is 16 amino acids. The ends lost 0 bases at V and 2 bases at J; junction bases unmatched: 5. The CDR3 region is CASSLDGQGQQETQYF. For the CDR3, the DNA is TGTGCCAGCAGCTTAGATGGACAGGGACAACAAGAGACCCAGTACTTC. The full variable domain, in which reference TRBV11-2 and TRBJ2-5 provide the parts outside the CDR3, is EAGVAQSPRYKIIEKRQSVAFWCNPISGHATLYWYQQILGQGPKLLIQFQNNGVVDDSQLPKDRFSAERLKGVDSTLKIQPAKLEDSAVYLCASSLDGQGQQETQYFGPGTRLLVL.

J is TRBJ1-2 and V is TRBV29-1, with D tentatively TRBD1 (6 bases). The V and J ends lost 7 bases and 9 bases respectively, with 18 bases between them. CDR3 size: 12 residues. Germline V gene data show CDR1 as SQVTM and CDR2 as ANQGSEA. The CDR3 DNA reads as TGCAGCGCAAGCACAGGGAGTCTCAGCTACACCTTC. It codes for CSASTGSLSYTF.

The chain uses TRBV4-2 and TRBJ1-3, with 8 nucleotides matching TRBD1. The CDR3 sequence is 20 residues long. Germline-derived CDR1 and CDR2 are LGHNA and YNFKEQ. J lost 0 bases, V lost 5 bases, and 18 bases had no gene match. Here the CDR3 reads CASSYDQGDRRPASGNTIYF. The CDR3, as DNA: TGTGCCAGCAGCTACGACCAGGGGGACAGGAGGCCGGCCTCTGGAAACACCATATATTTT.

This sequence joins TRBV28 and TRBJ2-5; the D is unclear. The CDR3 extends over 12 amino acids. Germline-derived CDR1 and CDR2 are MDHEN and SYDVKM. The V end lost 2 bases, the J end lost 7 bases, and 8 bases lay between the germline ends. The CDR3 sequence is CASSLVRSTQYF. DNA for the CDR3: TGTGCCAGCAGTTTAGTCCGGTCGACCCAGTACTTC.

The genes are TRBV3-1 (or the pseudogene TRBV3-2) and TRBJ1-1; D unclear. The CDR3 has 13 residues. Germline-derived CDR1 and CDR2 are LGHDT and YNNKEL (reference sequence). V lost 6 bases and J lost 1, with 9 bases in between. For the CDR3, the DNA is TGTGCCAGCAGACAAACACCGAACACTGAAGCTTTCTTT. Translation gives CASRQTPNTEAFF.

V gene TRBV29-1 combines with J gene TRBJ2-1, with 9 bases fitting TRBD2. CDR3 size: 12 residues. The V gene's germline CDR1 is SQVTM and CDR2 ANQGSEA. V lost 4 bases to trimming and J lost 9 bases; unmatched junction nucleotides: 4. The CDR3 loop reads CSVGGGATEQFF. CDR3 nucleotide sequence: TGCAGCGTTGGCGGGGGGGCCACTGAGCAGTTCTTC.

This clone showed up just once. The V gene is TRBV7-6, the J gene TRBJ2-7, with TRBD2 identical over 7 bases. The V gene's germline CDR1 is SGHVS and CDR2 FNYEAQ. The CDR3 runs to 15 residues. With 0 bases clipped from V and 2 bases from J, the junction kept 4 bases outside the gene matches. CDR3: CASSLAGGETYEQYF. CDR3 nucleotides: TGTGCCAGCAGCTTAGCGGGGGGGGAGACCTACGAGCAGTACTTC.

The chain links TRBV27 to TRBJ2-7, with 7 nucleotides matching TRBD1. V was pared by 4 bases and J by 2 bases, with 8 bases of the junction left unmatched. In germline, CDR1 is MNHEY, CDR2 SMNVEV (reference sequence). The CDR3 consists of 15 residues. In DNA, the CDR3 is TGTGCCAGCAGTTCACCGGGACAGTTCCCCTACGAGCAGTACTTC. Translated, it gives CASSSPGQFPYEQYF.

This chain connects TRBV6-4 to TRBJ1-2, with D possibly TRBD1 on 6 matching bases. V was cut by 8 bases and J by 2 bases, with 9 bases left in between. CDR1 MRHNA and CDR2 SNTAGT come from the germline V gene. This CDR3 comprises 12 residues. The CDR3 region is CASDRRNYGYTF. CDR3 nucleotides: TGTGCCAGCGACAGGAGGAACTATGGCTACACCTTC.

The chain combines TRBV3-1 (or the pseudogene TRBV3-2) with TRBJ2-5, with D possibly TRBD2 on 6 matching bases. CDR3 size: 14 residues. CDR1 is LGHDT, CDR2 YNNKEL, per germline (reference sequence). V dropped 4 bases and J dropped 5 bases, with 14 bases sitting between them. The CDR3: CASSLGGWEETQYF. The CDR3 nucleotides read TGTGCCAGCAGCCTTGGAGGGTGGGAGGAGACCCAGTACTTC.

CDR3 residues: CASSPSETGAGYTF. The CDR3 region has the DNA TGTGCCAGCTCACCATCCGAGACAGGGGCCGGCTACACCTTC. The J gene is TRBJ1-2, the V gene TRBV18, with 8 positions matching TRBD1. The junction had 7 bases not matched to a gene; V was cut back by 2 bases and J by 8 bases. Germline V lookup: CDR1 KGHSH, CDR2 LQKENI. The CDR3 runs to 14 residues.